The 9 T cell receptor beta chains listed next were all sequenced from one sample in a study of blood T cells in healthy people across ages. A sample-barcoded 5' primer and a J-beta primer mix were used in a second PCR of roughly 6 to 11 cycles. TCRdb recomputed calls from the 5' RACE reads with MiXCR, one row per CDR3 protein. The sample includes roughly 930,000 distinct CDR3 sequences, about 44% seen only once; the top ten take about an eighth. Specimen: blood. These receptors originate from a man between 25 and 39 years old in good health.

V is TRBV27 and J is TRBJ2-3, with TRBD2 matching 7 bases. Per the germline V gene, CDR1 is MNHEY and CDR2 is SMNVEV (reference sequence). CDR3 size: 15 residues. The junction had 10 bases not matched to a gene; V was cut back by 6 bases and J by 4 bases. The CDR3 coding sequence is TGTGCCAGCAGCCTTACTGGACTAGTGGCAGATACGCAGTATTTT. Residues: CASSLTGLVADTQYF.

This clonotype was detected only once. V usage is TRBV30 and J usage is TRBJ1-2; D remains ambiguous. V was pared by 7 bases and J by 0 bases, with 12 bases between. The CDR3 runs 13 residues. Germline V gene lookup returns CDR1 GTSNPN and CDR2 SVGIG (reference sequence). The CDR3, as DNA: TGTGCCTCGAGGGAGACTACTAACTATGGCTACACCTTC. Encoded protein: CASRETTNYGYTF.

The chain combines TRBV6-1 with TRBJ2-5; D remains ambiguous. The CDR3 contains 14 residues. Germline CDR1 is MNHNS and CDR2 is SASEGT. Deletions cut 6 bases from V and 5 bases from J, with 16 bases between. CDR3: CASRFRVAMETQYF. As DNA, the CDR3 is TGTGCCAGCAGGTTTCGCGTCGCGATGGAGACCCAGTACTTC.

This clonotype came up a few times. The chain uses TRBV6-1 and TRBJ1-2; D is perhaps TRBD1 (6 bases). The CDR3 is made up of 15 amino acids. Germline V gives CDR1 MNHNS, CDR2 SASEGT. V gave up 2 bases and J gave up 3 bases, with 13 bases separating them. This chain's CDR3 is CASSELAGGDYGYTF. CDR3 nucleotide sequence: TGTGCCAGCAGTGAATTGGCCGGGGGCGACTATGGCTACACCTTC.

The rearrangement links TRBV28 to TRBJ2-7; TRBD1 is a possible D gene (6 bases). The CDR3 covers 15 residues. V shed 2 bases and J shed 0 bases, with 11 bases lying between them. CDR1 and CDR2 (germline): MDHEN, SYDVKM. CDR3 sequence: CASSLVPTGSYEQYF. Written as DNA, the CDR3 is TGTGCCAGCAGTTTAGTACCGACAGGCTCCTACGAGCAGTACTTC.

This clonotype was seen repeatedly, ten times or more. This chain joins TRBV7-2 and TRBJ1-6, with 7 nucleotides matching TRBD1. The V gene end was trimmed by 4 bases and the J gene end by 7 bases; junction bases not matched to a gene: 7. Germline assignment: CDR1 SGHTA and CDR2 FQGNSA. The CDR3 extends over 15 amino acids. The CDR3, as DNA: TGTGCCAGCAGCTCAGACAGGGTAAAGAATTCACCCCTCCACTTT. Protein: CASSSDRVKNSPLHF.

The rearrangement links TRBV6-1 to TRBJ1-2; D not certain. The germline V gene has CDR1 MNHNS and CDR2 SASEGT. This CDR3 is 14 amino acids long. Trimming stripped 4 bases from V and 7 bases from J, with 16 bases between. The CDR3 bases are TGTGCCAGCAGTGGGATGTTAATCGCCTTTGGCTACACCTTC. This translates into CASSGMLIAFGYTF.

This clonotype was recorded at least ten times. The chain couples TRBV5-1 to TRBJ2-1, with unresolved D. Germline V gene sequence: CDR1 SGHRS, CDR2 YFSETQ. The CDR3 has 15 amino acids. Trimming removed 0 bases from V and 3 bases from J, with 10 bases in between. CDR3 sequence: CASSLAALGYNEQFF. For the CDR3, the DNA is TGCGCCAGCAGCTTGGCAGCCCTGGGCTACAATGAGCAGTTCTTC. Full variable domain (rest looked up from reference TRBV5-1 and TRBJ2-1): KAGVTQTPRYLIKTRGQQVTLSCSPISGHRSVSWYQQTPGQGLQFLFEYFSETQRNKGNFPGRFSGRQFSNSRSEMNVSTLELGDSALYLCASSLAALGYNEQFFGPGTRLTVL.

This clonotype came up a few times. The chain is built from TRBV28 and TRBJ2-7, with TRBD1 matching over 7 bases. The CDR3 runs to 14 residues. J lost 2 bases, V lost 6 bases, and 7 bases had no gene match. CDR1 MDHEN and CDR2 SYDVKM come from the germline V gene. CDR3 coding DNA: TGTGCCAGCAGGCCCGGGACAGTTCCCTACGAGCAGTACTTC. It translates to CASRPGTVPYEQYF. Combining the CDR3 with reference TRBV28 and TRBJ2-7 gives the whole variable domain DVKVTQSSRYLVKRTGEKVFLECVQDMDHENMFWYRQDPGLGLRLIYFSYDVKMKEKGDIPEGYSVSREKKERFSLILESASTNQTSMYLCASRPGTVPYEQYFGPGTRLTVT.